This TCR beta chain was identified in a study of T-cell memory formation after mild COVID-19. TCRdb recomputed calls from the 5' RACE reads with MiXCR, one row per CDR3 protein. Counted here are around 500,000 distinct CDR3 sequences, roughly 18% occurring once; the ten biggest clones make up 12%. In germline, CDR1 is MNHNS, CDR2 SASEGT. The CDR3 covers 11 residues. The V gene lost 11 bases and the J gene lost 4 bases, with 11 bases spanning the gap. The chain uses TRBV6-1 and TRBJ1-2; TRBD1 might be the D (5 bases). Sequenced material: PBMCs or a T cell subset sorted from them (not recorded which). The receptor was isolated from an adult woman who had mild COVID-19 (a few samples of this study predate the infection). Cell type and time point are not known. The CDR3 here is CAARGVYGYTF. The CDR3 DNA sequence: TGTGCCGCCCGGGGGGTCTATGGCTACACCTTC.